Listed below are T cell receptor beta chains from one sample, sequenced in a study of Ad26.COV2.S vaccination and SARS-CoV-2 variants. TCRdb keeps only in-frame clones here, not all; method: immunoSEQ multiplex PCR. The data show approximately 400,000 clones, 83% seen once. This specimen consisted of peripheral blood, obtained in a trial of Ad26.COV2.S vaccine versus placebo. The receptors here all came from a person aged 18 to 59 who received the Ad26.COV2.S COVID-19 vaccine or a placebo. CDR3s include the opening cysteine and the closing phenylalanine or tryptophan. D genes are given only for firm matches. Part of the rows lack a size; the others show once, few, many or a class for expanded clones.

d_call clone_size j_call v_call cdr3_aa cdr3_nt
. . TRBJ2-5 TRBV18 CASSPRETQYF TGTGCCAGCTCACCCCGCGAGACCCAGTACTTC
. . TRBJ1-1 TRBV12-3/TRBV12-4 CASREGGDTPLF TGTGCCAGCAGGGAGGGGGGGGACACCCCTCTCTTT
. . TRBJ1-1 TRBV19 CASSWGPKTEAFF TGTGCCAGTAGTTGGGGTCCGAAGACTGAAGCTTTCTTT
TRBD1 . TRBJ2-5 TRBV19 CASSVQGAETQYF TGTGCCAGTAGTGTACAGGGGGCGGAGACCCAGTACTTC
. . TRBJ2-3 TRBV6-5 CASSYSKGGGVDTQYF TGTGCCAGCAGTTACTCGAAGGGAGGGGGCGTCGATACGCAGTATTTT
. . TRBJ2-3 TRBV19 CASSGFQGTTDTQYF TGTGCCAGTTCAGGTTTCCAGGGGACCACAGATACGCAGTATTTT
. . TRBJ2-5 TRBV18 CASSPIGYQETQYF TGTGCCAGCTCACCAATAGGGTACCAAGAGACCCAGTACTTC
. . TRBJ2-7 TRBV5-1 CASSLVQTGEQYF TGCGCCAGCAGCTTGGTTCAAACGGGCGAGCAGTACTTC
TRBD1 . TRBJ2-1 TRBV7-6 CASSPRDRGSNEQFF TGTGCCAGCAGCCCGAGGGACAGGGGGTCCAATGAGCAGTTCTTC
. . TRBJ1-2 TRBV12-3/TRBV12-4 CASSFLEGNGYTF TGTGCCAGCAGCTTCCTCGAGGGTAATGGCTACACCTTC
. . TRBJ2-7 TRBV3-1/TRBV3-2 CASSHPRTYEQYF TGTGCCAGCAGCCATCCTAGAACCTACGAGCAGTACTTC
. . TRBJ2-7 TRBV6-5 CASRYGPIYEQYF TGTGCCAGCAGGTACGGGCCGATTTACGAGCAGTACTTC
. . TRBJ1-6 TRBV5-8 CASSLGRRTPLHF TGTGCCAGCAGCTTAGGGAGGAGGACACCCCTCCACTTT
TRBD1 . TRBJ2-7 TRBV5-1 CASSFGTVESYEQYF TGCGCCAGCAGCTTCGGGACAGTGGAATCCTACGAGCAGTACTTC
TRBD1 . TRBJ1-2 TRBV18 CASSPLDRGGSQYNGYTF TGTGCCAGCTCACCACTCGACAGGGGAGGGAGCCAATATAATGGCTACACCTTC
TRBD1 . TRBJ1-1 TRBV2 CASSSQGGRTEAFF TGTGCCAGCAGCTCCCAGGGGGGGCGCACTGAAGCTTTCTTT
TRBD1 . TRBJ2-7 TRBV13 CASRIEGASYEQYF TGTGCCAGCAGGATTGAGGGGGCCTCCTACGAGCAGTACTTC
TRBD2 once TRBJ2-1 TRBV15 CATSRVAGPYNEQFF TGTGCCACCAGCAGAGTAGCGGGCCCCTACAATGAGCAGTTCTTC
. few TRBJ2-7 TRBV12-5 CASGFTSGTPYEQYF TGTGCTAGTGGTTTCACTTCCGGGACACCCTACGAGCAGTACTTC
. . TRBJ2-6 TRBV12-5 CASGPSGANVLTF TGTGCTAGTGGGCCCTCCGGGGCCAACGTCCTGACTTTC
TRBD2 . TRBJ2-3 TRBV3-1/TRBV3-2 CASSGSGSMNTQYF TGTGCCAGCAGCGGGAGCGGGAGCATGAATACGCAGTATTTT
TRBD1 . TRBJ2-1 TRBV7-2 CASSLGTGFRPSREQFF TGTGCCAGCAGCCTTGGGACAGGGTTTCGACCCTCACGGGAGCAGTTCTTC
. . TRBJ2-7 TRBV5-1 CASSLDRENYEQYF TGCGCCAGCAGCTTGGACAGGGAAAACTACGAGCAGTACTTC
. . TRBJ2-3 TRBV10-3 CAISESGTESTDTQYF TGTGCCATCAGTGAGTCCGGGACTGAAAGCACAGATACGCAGTATTTT
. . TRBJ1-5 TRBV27 CASSSDSYSNQPQHF TGTGCCAGCAGTTCGGACAGTTATAGCAATCAGCCCCAGCATTTT
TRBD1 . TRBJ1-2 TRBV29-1 CSVEKGQGERCTF TGCAGCGTTGAAAAGGGACAGGGGGAACGGTGCACCTTC
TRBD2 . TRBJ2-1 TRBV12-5 CASGLGGGGNYNEQFF TGTGCTAGTGGGTTGGGGGGGGGAGGAAATTACAATGAGCAGTTCTTC
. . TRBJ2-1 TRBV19 CASTMGGARYNEQFF TGTGCCAGTACCATGGGGGGGGCTAGGTACAATGAGCAGTTCTTC
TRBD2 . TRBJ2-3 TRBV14 CASSRGSGLVTDTQYF TGTGCCAGCAGCCGGGGTTCGGGACTAGTCACAGATACGCAGTATTTT
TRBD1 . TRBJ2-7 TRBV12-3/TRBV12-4 CASSGTGFGEQYF TGTGCCAGCAGTGGGACAGGGTTCGGGGAGCAGTACTTC
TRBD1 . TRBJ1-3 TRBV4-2 CASSQLGQGRNTIYF TGTGCCAGCAGCCAACTCGGACAGGGAAGAAACACCATATATTTT
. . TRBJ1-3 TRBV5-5 CASSLVSSLGGNTIYF TGTGCCAGCAGCTTGGTGTCGTCCCTTGGGGGAAACACCATATATTTT
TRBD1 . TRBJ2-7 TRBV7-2 CASSFRTGDYEQYF TGTGCCAGCAGCTTCCGGACAGGGGACTACGAGCAGTACTTC
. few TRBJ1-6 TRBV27 CASSLRGRDSPLHF TGTGCCAGCAGTTTAAGGGGGAGGGATTCACCCCTCCACTTT
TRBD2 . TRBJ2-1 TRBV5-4 CASSPPTSDRAVNEQFF TGTGCCAGCAGCCCGCCCACTAGCGATCGCGCTGTCAATGAGCAGTTCTTC
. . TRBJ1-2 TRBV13 CASSFLGIYGYTF TGTGCCAGCAGCTTTCTGGGGATCTATGGCTACACCTTC
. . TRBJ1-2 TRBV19 CASTRPGAGLYGYTF TGTGCCAGTACTCGTCCAGGGGCCGGTCTCTATGGCTACACCTTC
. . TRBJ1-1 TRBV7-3 CASSLGLLNTEAFF TGTGCCAGCAGCTTAGGACTATTGAACACTGAAGCTTTCTTT
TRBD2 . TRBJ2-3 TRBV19 CATSTSGDTDTQYF TGTGCCACCTCGACTAGCGGGGACACAGATACGCAGTATTTT
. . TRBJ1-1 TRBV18 CASSSGTNTEAFF TGTGCCAGCTCGTCAGGGACGAACACTGAAGCTTTCTTT
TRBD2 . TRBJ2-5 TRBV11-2 CASSYTRTSGGPQYF TGTGCCAGCAGCTACACCAGGACTAGCGGAGGGCCCCAGTACTTC
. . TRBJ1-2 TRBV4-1 CASSQGYGYGYTF TGCGCCAGCAGCCAAGGTTACGGCTATGGCTACACCTTC
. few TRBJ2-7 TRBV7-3 CASSLNPDYEQYF TGTGCCAGCAGCTTAAACCCCGACTACGAGCAGTACTTC
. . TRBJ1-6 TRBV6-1 CASSEWKPLHF TGTGCCAGCAGTGAATGGAAACCCCTCCACTTT
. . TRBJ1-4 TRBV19 CASSPNGRVRKLFF TGTGCCAGTAGTCCTAACGGGAGGGTCCGAAAACTGTTTTTT
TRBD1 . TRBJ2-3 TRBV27 CASTYQGAADTQYF TGTGCCAGCACCTATCAGGGGGCCGCAGATACGCAGTATTTT
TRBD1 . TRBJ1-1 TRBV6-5 CASSSGTGANTEAFF TGTGCCAGCAGTTCTGGGACAGGGGCGAACACTGAAGCTTTCTTT
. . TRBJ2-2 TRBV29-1 CSVAAGEDGELFF TGCAGCGTTGCCGCCGGGGAAGACGGGGAGCTGTTTTTT
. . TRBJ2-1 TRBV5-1 CASSLFGVDNEQFF TGCGCCAGCAGCTTATTTGGAGTGGACAATGAGCAGTTCTTC
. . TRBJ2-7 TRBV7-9 CASSPYRDPSSYEQYF TGTGCCAGCAGCCCGTACCGGGACCCCTCTTCCTACGAGCAGTACTTC
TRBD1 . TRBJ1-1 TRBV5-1 CASRPRTGGNTEAFF TGCGCCAGCAGACCCCGGACAGGGGGGAACACTGAAGCTTTCTTT
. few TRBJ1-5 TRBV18 CASSRGGAGQPQHF TGTGCCAGCTCACGCGGAGGGGCTGGGCAGCCCCAGCATTTT
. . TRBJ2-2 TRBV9 CASSGAHTGELFF TGTGCCAGCAGCGGGGCCCACACCGGGGAGCTGTTTTTT